Below are 26 T cell receptor beta chains sequenced from a single sample in a study of cytomegalovirus exposure and HLA in healthy donors. PCR amplification relied on 60 Vbeta primers (plus 13 Jbeta primers). Sequencing used immunoSEQ multiplex PCR; TCRdb keeps in-frame clones, though not all of them. Found here are about 110,000 clones, approximately 80% of them singletons; the top ten hold about 0.92%. Source material: PBMCs. These receptors were collected from a woman in her twenties or thirties in good health and CMV-seronegative.

This chain links TRBV6-1 with TRBJ1-2, with TRBD1 identical over 7 bases. With V trimmed by 5 bases and J by 5 bases, 8 bases remained unmatched. Germline values: CDR1 MNHNS, CDR2 SASEGT. The CDR3 is 14 amino acids. The CDR3 nucleotides read TGTGCCAGCAGTTGGGACAGAGGAGAGTATGGCTACACCTTC. Encoded protein: CASSWDRGEYGYTF.

The genes are TRBV11-3 and TRBJ2-3, with 8 nucleotides matching TRBD2. V trimming: 1 base; J trimming: 3 bases; junction bases outside the gene matches: 3. This CDR3 comprises 15 residues. CDR1 and CDR2 from the germline V gene are SGHNT and YENEEA. CDR3 bases: TGTGCCAGCAGCTTAGTGGGACTAGTAACAGATACGCAGTATTTT. Its protein is CASSLVGLVTDTQYF.

This sequence joins TRBV30 and TRBJ1-1; 8 bases are a match to TRBD1. Per the germline V gene, CDR1 is GTSNPN and CDR2 is SVGIG (reference sequence). This CDR3 has 13 amino acids. J gave up 4 bases and V 3 bases, and 4 bases lay outside the gene matches. The CDR3 is CAWSLTGVTEAFF. The CDR3 bases are TGTGCCTGGAGCCTGACAGGGGTCACTGAAGCTTTCTTT.

J is TRBJ2-3 and V is TRBV28; TRBD1 matches at 9 bases. Germline CDR1 is MDHEN and CDR2 is SYDVKM. The J segment lost 3 bases and the V segment lost 6 bases, leaving 4 bases of the junction unmatched. The CDR3 length is 14 residues. The CDR3 bases are TGTGCCAGCAGCGCGGACAGGGGAACAGATACGCAGTATTTT. This translates into CASSADRGTDTQYF.

V is TRBV7-9 and J is TRBJ1-4, with TRBD1 as a possible D gene (5 bases). V lost 4 bases to trimming and J lost 4 bases, with 13 bases between them. The germline CDR1 and CDR2 sequences are SEHNR and FQNEAQ (reference sequence). The CDR3 length is 15 residues. The CDR3 sequence: CASSSRAGGNEKLFF. CDR3 DNA: TGTGCCAGCAGCTCACGGGCGGGGGGTAATGAAAAACTGTTTTTT.

The chain carries TRBV30 and TRBJ2-7, with TRBD2 as a possible D gene (5 bases). Trimming took 0 bases from V and 1 from J, leaving 16 bases between them. CDR1 and CDR2 from the germline V gene are GTSNPN and SVGIG (reference sequence). The CDR3 extends over 16 amino acids. CDR3 coding DNA: TGTGCCTGGAGTGTACTGGAGGACTGGGTATCCTACGAGCAGTACTTC. Residues: CAWSVLEDWVSYEQYF.

The chain recombines TRBV30 with TRBJ2-5; TRBD1 is a possible D gene (6 bases). With the DNA end fitting TRBJ2-7 better, the J assignment may be wrong. CDR1 and CDR2 (germline): GTSNPN, SVGIG (reference sequence). The CDR3 covers 13 residues. The CDR3 is CAWSKDSSYEQYF. CDR3 DNA: TGTGCCTGGAGCAAGGACAGTTCCTACGAGCAGTACTTC.

This chain joins TRBV19 and TRBJ1-2; D perhaps matches TRBD1 (6 bases). The CDR3 sequence is 13 residues long. Trimming pared 1 base from V and 4 bases from J, leaving 7 bases between. Per the germline V gene, CDR1 is LNHDA and CDR2 is SQIVND (reference sequence). The CDR3, as DNA: TGTGCCAGTAGTATAGGGACAGCCTATGGCTACACCTTC. It translates to CASSIGTAYGYTF.

This chain joins TRBV14 and TRBJ1-5; no clear D gene. Germline CDR1 reads SGHDN; CDR2 reads FVKESK. V lost 0 bases, J lost 6 bases, and 6 bases lay in between. CDR3 length equals 13 residues. CDR3 DNA: TGTGCCAGCAGCCAAGATCTAGGTCAGCCCCAGCATTTT. This sequence encodes CASSQDLGQPQHF.

This clone appeared a few times. V is TRBV27 and J is TRBJ1-5; 10 bases match TRBD1. This CDR3 has 18 residues. The germline CDR1 and CDR2 sequences are MNHEY and SMNVEV (reference sequence). V was clipped by 2 bases and J by 2 bases; unmatched bases: 9. The CDR3 here is CASSLVPPGTGGNQPQHF. CDR3 DNA sequence: TGTGCCAGCAGTTTAGTCCCGCCCGGGACAGGGGGCAATCAGCCCCAGCATTTT.

The genes are TRBV2 and TRBJ1-1, with TRBD1 matching 12 bases. This CDR3 has 14 residues. CDR1 and CDR2 from the germline V gene are SNHLY and FYNNEI. The junction had 6 bases not matched to a gene; V was cut back by 8 bases and J by 5 bases. The CDR3 DNA is TGTGCCAGCGGACGGGACAGGGGGCAGACTGAAGCTTTCTTT. Protein: CASGRDRGQTEAFF.

The CDR3, as DNA: TGTGCCAGCAGGGGCGGGACTAGCGTGGAGGGTGAGCAGTTCTTC. It translates to CASRGGTSVEGEQFF. This sequence joins TRBV2 and TRBJ2-1; 10 positions match TRBD2. The V gene end was trimmed by 6 bases and the J gene end by 9 bases; junction bases not matched to a gene: 11. There are 15 residues in the CDR3. Germline V gene lookup returns CDR1 SNHLY and CDR2 FYNNEI. The full variable domain, completed using reference TRBV2 and TRBJ2-1, is EPEVTQTPSHQVTQMGQEVILRCVPISNHLYFYWYRQILGQKVEFLVSFYNNEISEKSEIFDDQFSVERPDGSNFTLKIRSTKLEDSAMYFCASRGGTSVEGEQFFGPGTRLTVL.

The chain carries TRBV14 and TRBJ2-1; D ambiguous. CDR1 is SGHDN, CDR2 FVKESK, per germline. The CDR3 totals 15 residues. V lost 1 base, J lost 6 bases, and 13 bases lay in between. The CDR3 bases are TGTGCCAGCAGCCAAGGACTGTCCCCTGGCAATGAGCAGTTCTTC. This encodes CASSQGLSPGNEQFF.

This chain connects TRBV30 to TRBJ2-1; possible D gene TRBD2, 5 bases. Trimming cost V 2 bases and J 9 bases, with 14 bases left between them. CDR1 is GTSNPN and CDR2 is SVGIG in the germline V gene (reference sequence). CDR3 size: 13 residues. The CDR3 region is CAWSTGLYREQFF. DNA for the CDR3: TGTGCCTGGAGTACGGGGTTATACCGTGAGCAGTTCTTC.

This clone was counted only a few times. The chain uses TRBV9 and TRBJ2-1, with D perhaps TRBD1 (6 bases). Germline CDR1 and CDR2: SGDLS and YYNGEE. This CDR3 contains 14 residues. Trimming pared 6 bases from V and 2 bases from J, leaving 12 bases between. CDR3 DNA: TGTGCCAGCAACGAAGGGGGTGCCTACAATGAGCAGTTCTTC. This translates into CASNEGGAYNEQFF.

J is TRBJ1-1 and V is TRBV5-6; 9 bases are a match to TRBD1. In germline, CDR1 is SGHDT, CDR2 YYEEEE. The CDR3 runs to 16 residues. V was pared by 4 bases and J by 1 base, with 8 bases of the junction left unmatched. The CDR3 sequence is CASSLGQGRWNTEAFF. The CDR3 nucleotides are TGTGCCAGCAGCCTTGGACAGGGGAGGTGGAACACTGAAGCTTTCTTT. Full variable domain (outside the CDR3, taken from reference TRBV5-6 and TRBJ1-1): DAGVTQSPTHLIKTRGQQVTLRCSPKSGHDTVSWYQQALGQGPQFIFQYYEEEERQRGNFPDRFSGHQFPNYSSELNVNALLLGDSALYLCASSLGQGRWNTEAFFGQGTRLTVV.

The chain combines TRBV2 with TRBJ1-1; D remains unclear. The germline V gene has CDR1 SNHLY and CDR2 FYNNEI. CDR3 length: 14 amino acids. The germline V and J ends were trimmed by 2 bases and 0 bases, with 7 bases remaining between them. The DNA of the CDR3 is TGTGCCAGCAGTGAAAGGCGGATGAACACTGAAGCTTTCTTT. This sequence encodes CASSERRMNTEAFF.

The V and J genes are TRBV4-1 and TRBJ1-5; D gene unclear. The V end lost 0 bases, the J end lost 3 bases, and 6 bases lay between the germline ends. Germline V gene lookup returns CDR1 MGHRA and CDR2 YSYEKL. The length of the CDR3 is 14 residues. The CDR3 loop is CASSQELFNQPQHF. The CDR3 DNA follows: TGCGCCAGCAGCCAAGAACTATTCAATCAGCCCCAGCATTTT.

The chain links TRBV7-9 to TRBJ1-1, with D unclear. This CDR3 is built from 13 residues. The V end was cut by 0 bases, the J end by 3 bases, with 5 bases between. The germline gives CDR1 SEHNR, CDR2 FQNEAQ (reference sequence). DNA for the CDR3: TGTGCCAGCAGCTTAGCCGGGGACACTGAAGCTTTCTTT. Residues: CASSLAGDTEAFF.

CDR3 nucleotides: TGTGCCAGCAGTGAACTGACTAGCGGGAGGGGCACCGGGGAGCTGTTTTTT. Translated, it gives CASSELTSGRGTGELFF. The chain joins TRBV25-1 to TRBJ2-2, with 14 bases lining up with TRBD2. The junction had 3 bases not matched to a gene; V was cut back by 2 bases and J by 4 bases. The CDR3 runs 17 residues. Germline V gives CDR1 MGHDK, CDR2 SYGVNS.

The chain couples TRBV5-8 to TRBJ2-7; D not resolved. CDR3 size: 12 residues. Germline values: CDR1 SGHTS, CDR2 YDEGEE. Trimming removed 0 bases at V and 6 bases at J, with 7 bases between. CDR3 in amino acids: CASSLAEAEQYF. The CDR3 DNA is TGTGCCAGCAGCTTGGCCGAAGCCGAGCAGTACTTC. The variable domain in full, with the rest retrieved from reference TRBV5-8 and TRBJ2-7, is EAGVTQSPTHLIKTRGQQATLRCSPISGHTSVYWYQQALGLGLQFLLWYDEGEERNRGNFPPRFSGRQFPNYSSELNVNALELEDSALYLCASSLAEAEQYFGPGTRLTVT.

This chain joins TRBV19 and TRBJ1-1; 7 bases agree with TRBD1. The CDR3 consists of 15 residues. J was trimmed by 2 bases and V by 5 bases; bases with no gene match: 8. CDR1 and CDR2 (germline): LNHDA, SQIVND (reference sequence). The CDR3 DNA sequence: TGTGCCAGTAGTCTCCACGGGACAGTTAACACTGAAGCTTTCTTT. Translated: CASSLHGTVNTEAFF.

In this sample, this clone turned up a few times. The rearrangement links TRBV29-1 to TRBJ2-2, with D maybe TRBD2 (5 bases). Between the trimmed V and J ends, which lost 7 bases and 7 bases, there was a span of 13 bases. Germline-derived CDR1 and CDR2 are SQVTM and ANQGSEA. This CDR3 comprises 12 residues. CDR3 sequence reads: CSAGAVLGELFF. The CDR3, as DNA: TGCAGCGCCGGAGCGGTTCTCGGGGAGCTGTTTTTT.

This rearrangement joins TRBV7-8 to TRBJ1-1; no clear D. In germline, CDR1 is SGHVS, CDR2 FQNEAQ. The CDR3 extends over 13 amino acids. V was pared by 2 bases and J by 1 base, with 5 bases between. The CDR3 reads CASSLRGNTEAFF. The CDR3 DNA is TGTGCCAGCAGCTTACGGGGGAACACTGAAGCTTTCTTT.

The chain joins TRBV7-6 to TRBJ1-6, with 8 bases that match TRBD1. The length of the CDR3 is 13 residues. Germline CDR1 and CDR2: SGHVS and FNYEAQ. The V and J ends lost 3 bases and 8 bases, in that order; junction bases with no gene match: 0. CDR3 DNA sequence: TGTGCCAGCAGCTTGACAGGGGATTCACCCCTCCACTTT. Its protein product is CASSLTGDSPLHF.

V and J are TRBV9 and TRBJ2-7; 9 bases fit TRBD1. V shed 2 bases and J 6 bases; nucleotides not matched to a gene: 9. Germline CDR1 is SGDLS and CDR2 is YYNGEE. This CDR3 has 15 amino acids. This CDR3 reads CASSVPDRGSREQYF. The CDR3 nucleotides read TGTGCCAGCAGCGTTCCGGACAGGGGTTCTCGCGAGCAGTACTTC.